These 10 T cell receptor beta chains came from one sample sequenced in a study of CD8 T cells in ankylosing spondylitis. TCRdb called the 5' RACE reads again in MiXCR, with one record for every CDR3 protein. Of under 250,000 distinct CDR3 sequences listed, about 10% are singletons. Sample: blood, either unsorted or a sorted T cell fraction (not recorded which). These receptor sequences come from a male donor with ankylosing spondylitis or in good health (not recorded which).

The CDR3 DNA follows: TGTGCCAGCAGTGAACAGACAGGGAGCACAGATACGCAGTATTTT. Translating gives CASSEQTGSTDTQYF. The rearrangement joins TRBV2 to TRBJ2-3; 7 nucleotides align to TRBD1. Unmatched junction bases numbered 2, after V lost 2 bases and J lost 0 bases. CDR1 is SNHLY, CDR2 FYNNEI, per germline. The CDR3 is 15 amino acids.

In its sample, this clonotype was seen many times. This chain links TRBV29-1 with TRBJ2-2, with D perhaps being TRBD1 or TRBD2 (5 bases each). This CDR3 spans 15 amino acids. Germline lookup yields CDR1 SQVTM and CDR2 ANQGSEA. The ends were cut back, 5 bases at V and 8 bases at J, with 21 bases in the middle. The CDR3 coding sequence is TGCAGCGTTCACAGTTTTCGAGAGGGGAAGGGGGAGCTGTTTTTT. Its translation is CSVHSFREGKGELFF.

This clonotype was found many times. Here the CDR3 reads CASGDGRYSNQPQHF. Here the CDR3 DNA reads TGTGCCAGCGGAGACGGGAGGTATAGCAATCAGCCCCAGCATTTT. V and J are TRBV19 and TRBJ1-5; D is unclear. CDR3 length: 15 residues. Deletions cut 9 bases from V and 0 bases from J, with 15 bases between. The germline V gene encodes CDR1 LNHDA and CDR2 SQIVND (reference sequence).

This clonotype was detected only a few times. The chain couples TRBV6-2 or TRBV6-3 to TRBJ2-2; D is ambiguous. V was clipped by 5 bases and J by 8 bases, with 12 bases between them. This CDR3 is built from 13 residues. CDR1 is MNHEY, CDR2 SVGEGT, per germline. CDR3 in amino acids: CASSNKRRGELFF. For the CDR3, the DNA is TGTGCCAGCAGTAACAAAAGGAGAGGGGAGCTGTTTTTT.

The chain has TRBV7-9 and TRBJ1-6; TRBD1 might be the D (5 bases). The CDR3 has 15 amino acids. Trimming removed 5 bases at V and 1 base at J, with 9 bases between. Germline CDR1 SEHNR, CDR2 FQNEAQ (reference sequence). The CDR3 reads CASSVGGSYNSPLHF. CDR3 DNA: TGTGCCAGCAGCGTCGGGGGGTCCTATAATTCACCCCTCCACTTT.

The J gene is TRBJ1-1, the V gene TRBV10-1; tentatively, D is TRBD1 (5 bases). The V gene lost 3 bases and the J gene lost 11 bases, with 13 bases spanning the gap. Germline V CDR1 and CDR2: WNHNN, SYGVQD (reference sequence). The CDR3 extends over 12 amino acids. DNA of the CDR3: TGCGCCAGCAGTGAAGGCCCGGGGGGGGCTTTCTTT. Its protein product is CASSEGPGGAFF.

V gene TRBV3-1 combines with J gene TRBJ2-5; TRBD2 matches at 11 bases. CDR1 is LGHDT and CDR2 is YNNKEL in the germline V gene (reference sequence). J lost 2 bases, V lost 3 bases, and 2 bases had no gene match. The CDR3 runs to 15 residues. The CDR3: CASSQVAGGQETQYF. In DNA form, the CDR3 reads TGTGCCAGCAGCCAGGTAGCGGGGGGGCAAGAGACCCAGTACTTC.

This clonotype showed up just a few times. This chain uses TRBV7-7 with TRBJ2-2, with D possibly being TRBD2 (6 bases). V lost 7 bases, J lost 3 bases, and 12 bases lay in between. Germline V gene sequence: CDR1 SSHAT, CDR2 FNYEAQ (reference sequence). The CDR3 extends over 14 amino acids. The CDR3 nucleotides read TGTGCCAGCACTTTAGCGGAGGACACCGGGGAGCTGTTTTTT. Translating gives CASTLAEDTGELFF.

The chain employs TRBV7-2 and TRBJ1-2, with D possibly being TRBD1 (6 bases). Germline V gene sequence: CDR1 SGHTA, CDR2 FQGNSA. V dropped 7 bases and J dropped 7 bases, with 16 bases sitting between them. CDR3 length: 13 amino acids. The CDR3 loop reads CASNSGGRGGYTF. The CDR3 bases are TGTGCCAGCAATTCCGGGGGCAGGGGTGGCTACACCTTC.

V is TRBV3-1 and J is TRBJ2-7, with D hard to call. Between the trimmed V and J ends, which lost 4 bases and 3 bases, there was a span of 16 bases. CDR1 is LGHDT and CDR2 is YNNKEL in the germline V gene (reference sequence). The CDR3 loop spans 15 amino acids. The CDR3: CASSLMRTTFYEQYF. In DNA, the CDR3 is TGTGCCAGCAGCCTGATGAGGACGACCTTCTACGAGCAGTACTTC.